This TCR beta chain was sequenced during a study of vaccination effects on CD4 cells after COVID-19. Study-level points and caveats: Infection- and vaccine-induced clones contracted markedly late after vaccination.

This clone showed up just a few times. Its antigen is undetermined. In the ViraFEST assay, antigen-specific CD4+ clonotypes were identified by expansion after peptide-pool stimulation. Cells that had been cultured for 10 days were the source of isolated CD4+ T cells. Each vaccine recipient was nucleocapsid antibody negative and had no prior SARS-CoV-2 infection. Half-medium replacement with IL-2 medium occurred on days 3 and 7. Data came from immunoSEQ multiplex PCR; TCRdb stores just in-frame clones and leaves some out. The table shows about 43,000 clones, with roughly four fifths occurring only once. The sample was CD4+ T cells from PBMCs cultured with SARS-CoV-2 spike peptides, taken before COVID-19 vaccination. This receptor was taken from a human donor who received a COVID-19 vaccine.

The CDR3 bases are TGTGCCAGCAGCGCGGGGCCCCAGCCCCAGCATTTT. Amino acid sequence: CASSAGPQPQHF. This chain joins TRBV12-3 or TRBV12-4 and TRBJ1-5; a weak D match, TRBD1 (5 bases). Trimming cost V 6 bases and J 7 bases, with 10 bases left between them. This CDR3 spans 12 amino acids.